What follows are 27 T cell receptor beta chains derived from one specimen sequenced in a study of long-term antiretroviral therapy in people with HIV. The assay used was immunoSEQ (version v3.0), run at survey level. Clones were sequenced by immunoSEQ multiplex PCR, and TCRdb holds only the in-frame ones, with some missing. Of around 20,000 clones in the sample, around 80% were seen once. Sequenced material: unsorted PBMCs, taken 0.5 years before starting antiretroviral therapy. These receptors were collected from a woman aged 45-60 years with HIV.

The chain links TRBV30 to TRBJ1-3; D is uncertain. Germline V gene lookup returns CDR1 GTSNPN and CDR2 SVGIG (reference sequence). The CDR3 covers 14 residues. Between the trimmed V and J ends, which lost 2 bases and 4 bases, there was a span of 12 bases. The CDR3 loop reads CAWSLGQTGNTIYF. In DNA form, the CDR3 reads TGTGCCTGGAGTCTCGGGCAGACCGGAAACACCATATATTTT. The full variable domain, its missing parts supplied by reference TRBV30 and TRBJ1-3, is SQTIHQWPATLVQPVGSPLSLECTVEGTSNPNLYWYRQAAGRGLQLLFYSVGIGQISSEVPQNLSASRPQDRQFILSSKKLLLSDSGFYLCAWSLGQTGNTIYFGEGSWLTVV.

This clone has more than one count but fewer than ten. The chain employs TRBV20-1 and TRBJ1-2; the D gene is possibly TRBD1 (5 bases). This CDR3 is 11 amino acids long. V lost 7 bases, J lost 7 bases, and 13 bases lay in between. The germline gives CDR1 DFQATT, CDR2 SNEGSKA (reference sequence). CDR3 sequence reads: CSVPGDGGYTF. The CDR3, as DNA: TGCAGTGTCCCGGGGGACGGTGGCTACACCTTC.

CDR3 in DNA: TGTGCCAGTCAACCTCAAGAACTAGCCAAAAACATTCAGTACTTC. Translated, it gives CASQPQELAKNIQYF. The chain is built from TRBV6-1 and TRBJ2-4; no definite D call. This CDR3 comprises 15 residues. V was trimmed by 9 bases and J by 0 bases, leaving 15 bases between them. In germline, CDR1 is MNHNS, CDR2 SASEGT.

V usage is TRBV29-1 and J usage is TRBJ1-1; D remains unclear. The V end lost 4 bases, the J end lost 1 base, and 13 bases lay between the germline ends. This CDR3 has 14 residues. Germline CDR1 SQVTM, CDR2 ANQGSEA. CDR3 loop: CSVVARRRNTEAFF. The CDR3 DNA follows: TGCAGCGTTGTGGCACGTAGGAGGAACACTGAAGCTTTCTTT.

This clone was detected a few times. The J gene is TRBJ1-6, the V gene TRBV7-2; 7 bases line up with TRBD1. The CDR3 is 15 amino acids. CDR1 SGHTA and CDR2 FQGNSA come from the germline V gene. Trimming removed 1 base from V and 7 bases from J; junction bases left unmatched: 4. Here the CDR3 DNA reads TGTGCCAGCAGCTTAGAGGGGGCGCGAAATTCACCCCTCCACTTT. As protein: CASSLEGARNSPLHF. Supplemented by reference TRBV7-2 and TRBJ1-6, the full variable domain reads GAGVSQSPSNKVTEKGKDVELRCDPISGHTALYWYRQSLGQGLEFLIYFQGNSAPDKSGLPSDRFSAERTGGSVSTLTIQRTQQEDSAVYLCASSLEGARNSPLHFGNGTRLTVT.

CDR3 in DNA: TGTGCCAGCAGTTTATCTGTACGTGGACGGGCTAACTATGGCTACACCTTC. It specifies CASSLSVRGRANYGYTF. The chain has TRBV27 and TRBJ1-2, with D uncertain. Trimming took 0 bases from V and 0 from J, leaving 14 bases between them. Germline CDR1 is MNHEY and CDR2 is SMNVEV (reference sequence). The CDR3 length is 17 residues.

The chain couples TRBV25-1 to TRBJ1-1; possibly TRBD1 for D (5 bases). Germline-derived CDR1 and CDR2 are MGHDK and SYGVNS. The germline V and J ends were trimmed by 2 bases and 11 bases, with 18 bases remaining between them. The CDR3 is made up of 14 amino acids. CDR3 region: CASSEVNRLVGAFF. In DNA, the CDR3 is TGTGCCAGCAGTGAAGTAAACAGGCTGGTTGGTGCTTTCTTT.

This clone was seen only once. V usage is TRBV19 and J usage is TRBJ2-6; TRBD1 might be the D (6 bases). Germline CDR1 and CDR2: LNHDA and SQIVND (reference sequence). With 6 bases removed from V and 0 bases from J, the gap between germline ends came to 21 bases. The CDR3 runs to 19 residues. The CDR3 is CASSQISGTLTSGANVLTF. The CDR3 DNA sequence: TGTGCCAGTAGCCAAATTTCAGGGACATTGACCTCTGGGGCCAACGTCCTGACTTTC.

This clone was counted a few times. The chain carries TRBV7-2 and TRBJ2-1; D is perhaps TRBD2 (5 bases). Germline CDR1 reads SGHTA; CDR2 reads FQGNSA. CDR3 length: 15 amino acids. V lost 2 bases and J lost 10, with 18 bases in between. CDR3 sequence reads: CASSLNGEGFMEQFF. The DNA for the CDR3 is TGTGCCAGCAGCTTAAACGGTGAGGGCTTCATGGAGCAGTTCTTC.

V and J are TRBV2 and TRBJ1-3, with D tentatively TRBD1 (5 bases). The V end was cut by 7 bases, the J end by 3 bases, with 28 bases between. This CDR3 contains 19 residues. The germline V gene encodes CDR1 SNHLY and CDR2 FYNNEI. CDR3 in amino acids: CASKFRDSLMSGGGNTIYF. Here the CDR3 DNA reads TGTGCCAGCAAATTCCGGGACTCACTGATGTCAGGCGGTGGAAACACCATATATTTT.

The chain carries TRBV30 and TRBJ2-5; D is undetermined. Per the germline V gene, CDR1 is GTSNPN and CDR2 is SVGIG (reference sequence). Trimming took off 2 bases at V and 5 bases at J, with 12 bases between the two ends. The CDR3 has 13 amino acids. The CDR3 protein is CAWSRSVRETQYF. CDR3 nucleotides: TGTGCCTGGAGTAGGTCGGTTCGGGAGACCCAGTACTTC.

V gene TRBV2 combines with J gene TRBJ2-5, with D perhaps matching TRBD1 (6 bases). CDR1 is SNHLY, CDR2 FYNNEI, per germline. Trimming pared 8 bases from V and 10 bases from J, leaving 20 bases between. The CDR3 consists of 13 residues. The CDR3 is CASGIRGDGIQYF. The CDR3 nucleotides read TGTGCCAGCGGTATCAGGGGTGATGGCATCCAGTACTTC.

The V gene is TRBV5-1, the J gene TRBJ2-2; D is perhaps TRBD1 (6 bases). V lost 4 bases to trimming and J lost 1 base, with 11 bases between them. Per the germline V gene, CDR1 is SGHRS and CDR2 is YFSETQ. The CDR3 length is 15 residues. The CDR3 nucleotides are TGCGCCAGCAGCCCGGGACACCAGAACACCGGGGAGCTGTTTTTT. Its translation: CASSPGHQNTGELFF.

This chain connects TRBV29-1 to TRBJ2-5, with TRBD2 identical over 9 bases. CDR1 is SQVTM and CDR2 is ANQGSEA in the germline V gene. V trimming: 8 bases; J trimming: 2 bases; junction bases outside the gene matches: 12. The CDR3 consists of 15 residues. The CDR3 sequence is CSTTYGTSPQETQYF. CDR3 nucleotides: TGCAGCACAACATACGGGACTAGCCCGCAAGAGACCCAGTACTTC.

The chain's CDR3 is CASSPRRKDTQYF. The CDR3 DNA reads TGTGCCAGCAGTCCCCGGAGGAAAGATACGCAGTATTTT. V gene TRBV27 combines with J gene TRBJ2-3, with a possible D match to TRBD2 (5 bases). Germline CDR1 is MNHEY and CDR2 is SMNVEV (reference sequence). V lost 5 bases and J 5 bases, leaving 11 bases between the germline ends. The CDR3 spans 13 residues.

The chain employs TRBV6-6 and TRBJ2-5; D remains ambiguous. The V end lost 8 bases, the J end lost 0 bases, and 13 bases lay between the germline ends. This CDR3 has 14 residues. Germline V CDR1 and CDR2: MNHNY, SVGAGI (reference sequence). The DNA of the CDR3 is TGTGCCAGCGCCCACCCCATAAACCAAGAGACCCAGTACTTC. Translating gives CASAHPINQETQYF.

CDR3 in amino acids: CASSFPTGQETQYF. CDR3 sequence (DNA): TGTGCCAGCAGCTTCCCGACAGGACAAGAGACCCAGTACTTC. The chain employs TRBV7-9 and TRBJ2-5, with a weak D call TRBD1 (6 bases). The CDR3 is 14 amino acids. The germline V gene has CDR1 SEHNR and CDR2 FQNEAQ (reference sequence). Trimming left V 3 bases short and J 2 bases short, with 10 bases between.

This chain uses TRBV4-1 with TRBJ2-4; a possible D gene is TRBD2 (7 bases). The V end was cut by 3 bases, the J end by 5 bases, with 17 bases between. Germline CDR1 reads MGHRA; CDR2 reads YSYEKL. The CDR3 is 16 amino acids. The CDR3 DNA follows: TGCGCCAGCAGCCAGCCCGGGGAGGGGGTTCAAAACATTCAGTACTTC. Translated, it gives CASSQPGEGVQNIQYF.

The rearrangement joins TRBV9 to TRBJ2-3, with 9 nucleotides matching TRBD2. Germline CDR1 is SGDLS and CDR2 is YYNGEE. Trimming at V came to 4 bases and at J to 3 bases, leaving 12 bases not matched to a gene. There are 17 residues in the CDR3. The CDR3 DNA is TGTGCCAGCAGCCCCCGGCGGGGGGGCAGAGAGACAGATACGCAGTATTTT. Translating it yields CASSPRRGGRETDTQYF.

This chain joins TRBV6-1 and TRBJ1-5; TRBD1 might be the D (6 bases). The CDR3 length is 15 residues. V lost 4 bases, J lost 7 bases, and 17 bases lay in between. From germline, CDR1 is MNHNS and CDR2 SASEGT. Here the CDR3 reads CASSGQAADGQPQHF. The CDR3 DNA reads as TGTGCCAGCAGTGGACAGGCGGCGGATGGACAGCCCCAGCATTTT.

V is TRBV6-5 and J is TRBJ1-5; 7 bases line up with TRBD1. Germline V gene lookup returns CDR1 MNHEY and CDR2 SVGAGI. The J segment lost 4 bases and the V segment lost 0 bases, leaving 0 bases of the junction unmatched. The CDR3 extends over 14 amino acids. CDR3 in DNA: TGTGCCAGCAGTTACTCGACAGGGAATCAGCCCCAGCATTTT. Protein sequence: CASSYSTGNQPQHF.

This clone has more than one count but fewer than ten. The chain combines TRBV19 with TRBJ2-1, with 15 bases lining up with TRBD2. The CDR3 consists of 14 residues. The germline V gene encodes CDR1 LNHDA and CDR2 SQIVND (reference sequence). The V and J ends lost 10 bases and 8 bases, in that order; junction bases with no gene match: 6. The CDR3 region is CATRTSGGAYEQFF. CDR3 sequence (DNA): TGTGCCACCCGGACTAGCGGGGGGGCCTATGAGCAGTTCTTC.

The CDR3 nucleotides are TGTGCCAGTAGCGTACAGGGCCCCGGCTCACCCCTCCACTTT. Its protein product is CASSVQGPGSPLHF. J is TRBJ1-6 and V is TRBV19; weak D call: TRBD1 (6 bases). Germline CDR1 LNHDA, CDR2 SQIVND (reference sequence). Trimming stripped 6 bases from V and 10 bases from J, with 16 bases between. The CDR3 covers 14 residues. The variable domain in full, with the rest retrieved from reference TRBV19 and TRBJ1-6, is DGGITQSPKYLFRKEGQNVTLSCEQNLNHDAMYWYRQDPGQGLRLIYYSQIVNDFQKGDIAEGYSVSREKKESFPLTVTSAQKNPTAFYLCASSVQGPGSPLHFGNGTRLTVT.

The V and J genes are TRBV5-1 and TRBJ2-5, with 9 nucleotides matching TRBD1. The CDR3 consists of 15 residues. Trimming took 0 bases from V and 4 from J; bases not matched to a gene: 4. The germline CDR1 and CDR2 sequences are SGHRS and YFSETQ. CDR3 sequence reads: CASSLGGQGIETQYF. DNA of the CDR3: TGCGCCAGCAGCTTGGGTGGACAGGGGATAGAGACCCAGTACTTC.

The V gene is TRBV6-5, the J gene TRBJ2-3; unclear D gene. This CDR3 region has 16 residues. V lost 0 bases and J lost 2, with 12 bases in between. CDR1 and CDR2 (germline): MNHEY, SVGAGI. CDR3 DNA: TGTGCCAGCAGTTACTCGGATCTCGGGCTCACAGATACGCAGTATTTT. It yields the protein CASSYSDLGLTDTQYF.

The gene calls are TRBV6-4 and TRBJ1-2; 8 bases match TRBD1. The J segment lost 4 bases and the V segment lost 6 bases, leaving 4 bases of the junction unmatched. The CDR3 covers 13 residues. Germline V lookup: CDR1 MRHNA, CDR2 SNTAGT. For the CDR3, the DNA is TGTGCCAGCAGCCCGACAGGGGTCTATGGCTACACCTTC. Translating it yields CASSPTGVYGYTF.

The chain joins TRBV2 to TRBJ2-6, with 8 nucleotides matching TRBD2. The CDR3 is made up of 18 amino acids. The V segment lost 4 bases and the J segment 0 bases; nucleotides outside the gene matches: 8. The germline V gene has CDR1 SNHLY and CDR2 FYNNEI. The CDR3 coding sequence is TGTGCCAGCAGTGTAAGGCGGGGGGCTTACTCTGGGGCCAACGTCCTGACTTTC. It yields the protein CASSVRRGAYSGANVLTF.